The 32 T cell receptor beta chains given below trace back to one sample, sequenced in a study of control samples from healthy donors and cancer patients. Repertoires were generated with immunoSEQ multiplex PCR, while TCRdb's copy carries only in-frame clones and drops some. The table includes roughly 88,000 clones, around 91% detected once. Source material: blood. The receptors stem from a man aged 45 to 65 in good health.

The chain uses TRBV19 and TRBJ2-5; tentatively, D is TRBD2 (6 bases). The V and J ends lost 3 bases and 0 bases respectively, with 11 bases between them. The CDR3 extends over 15 amino acids. Looked up from germline, CDR1 is LNHDA and CDR2 is SQIVND (reference sequence). The CDR3 DNA reads as TGTGCCAGTAGTATTAGGGACTCTAACCAAGAGACCCAGTACTTC. Translation: CASSIRDSNQETQYF.

The V and J genes are TRBV27 and TRBJ1-5; D unresolved. Trimming stripped 5 bases from V and 0 bases from J, with 8 bases between. This CDR3 contains 14 residues. CDR1 and CDR2 (germline): MNHEY, SMNVEV (reference sequence). This CDR3 reads CASSPFNSNQPQHF. CDR3 in DNA: TGTGCCAGCAGTCCATTTAATAGCAATCAGCCCCAGCATTTT.

The CDR3: CASSGGAWDEQFF. CDR3 DNA sequence: TGTGCCAGCAGCGGGGGGGCTTGGGATGAGCAGTTCTTC. V usage is TRBV7-2 and J usage is TRBJ2-1; D may be TRBD2 (7 bases). Between the trimmed V and J ends, which lost 5 bases and 8 bases, there was a span of 13 bases. This CDR3 comprises 13 residues. CDR1 and CDR2 from the germline V gene are SGHTA and FQGNSA.

This chain links TRBV6-1 with TRBJ1-4; the D is unclear. The CDR3 extends over 16 amino acids. V lost 3 bases and J lost 8, with 19 bases in between. CDR1 MNHNS and CDR2 SASEGT come from the germline V gene. DNA of the CDR3: TGTGCCAGCAGTGATCATGTCCCTGGGCGGAGGGAAAAACTGTTTTTT. Encoded protein: CASSDHVPGRREKLFF.

The genes are TRBV5-1 and TRBJ2-1; 14 positions agree with TRBD2. V shed 4 bases, J shed 9 bases, and the junction held 6 bases outside the gene matches. CDR1 and CDR2 (germline): SGHRS, YFSETQ. The CDR3 length is 15 residues. DNA for the CDR3: TGCGCCAGCAGCCCGACTAGCGGGGGGGCGGGTGAGCAGTTCTTC. It is translated as CASSPTSGGAGEQFF.

V is TRBV5-6 and J is TRBJ1-6, with D possibly TRBD1 on 6 matching bases. The CDR3 covers 15 residues. Trimming cost V 7 bases and J 4 bases, with 15 bases left between them. Per germline, CDR1 SGHDT and CDR2 YYEEEE. DNA for the CDR3: TGTGCCAGCGGTGTTGGGGGCAGGTATAATTCACCCCTCCACTTT. Encoded protein: CASGVGGRYNSPLHF.

V usage is TRBV5-1 and J usage is TRBJ2-7; D possibly corresponds to TRBD2 (6 bases). V lost 3 bases and J lost 9, with 19 bases in between. Germline V gives CDR1 SGHRS, CDR2 YFSETQ. The CDR3 extends over 14 amino acids. CDR3 in amino acids: CASSSIPGLYGQYF. CDR3 DNA: TGCGCCAGCAGCTCGATCCCGGGACTTTATGGGCAGTACTTC.

The V gene is TRBV5-1, the J gene TRBJ2-1; D might be TRBD2 (7 bases). From germline, CDR1 is SGHRS and CDR2 YFSETQ. The CDR3 spans 16 residues. V was pared by 2 bases and J by 0 bases, with 12 bases between. CDR3 DNA: TGCGCCAGCAGCTTTGGCGGGGGCGCCTCCTACAATGAGCAGTTCTTC. This codes for CASSFGGGASYNEQFF.

This chain uses TRBV10-1 with TRBJ2-7; 8 nucleotides agree with TRBD2. J was trimmed by 5 bases and V by 4 bases; bases with no gene match: 7. Germline assignment: CDR1 WNHNN and CDR2 SYGVQD (reference sequence). The CDR3 totals 14 residues. CDR3 nucleotides: TGCGCCAGCAGTGCGGGAGGGTCAAGGCACGAGCAGTACTTC. Its translation is CASSAGGSRHEQYF.

The chain combines TRBV19 with TRBJ1-5, with 8 positions matching TRBD1. The CDR3 has 13 residues. The V gene's germline CDR1 is LNHDA and CDR2 SQIVND (reference sequence). Trimming took 6 bases from V and 7 from J; bases not matched to a gene: 5. The CDR3 nucleotides are TGTGCCAGTAGCCCGACAGGGGTCCAGCCCCAGCATTTT. Protein product: CASSPTGVQPQHF.

The gene calls are TRBV5-4 and TRBJ2-3, with D maybe TRBD1 (6 bases). The CDR3 runs 13 residues. The germline V and J ends were trimmed by 4 bases and 4 bases, with 10 bases remaining between them. Germline CDR1 reads SGHNT; CDR2 reads YYREEE (reference sequence). This CDR3 reads CASSVRGSDTQYF. The CDR3 coding sequence is TGTGCCAGCAGCGTCAGGGGCTCAGATACGCAGTATTTT.

This clone was seen only a few times. The chain employs TRBV7-9 and TRBJ2-4, with D maybe TRBD2 (8 bases). Trimming shortened V by 1 base and J by 5 bases, and 15 bases separated the two germline ends. CDR1 is SEHNR, CDR2 FQNEAQ, per germline (reference sequence). The CDR3 spans 16 residues. CDR3 DNA sequence: TGTGCCAGCAGCTTAGATTCGGGAGGGGGCCAAAACATTCAGTACTTC. It is translated as CASSLDSGGGQNIQYF.

The chain carries TRBV9 and TRBJ2-7; 9 bases are a match to TRBD1. Germline V CDR1 and CDR2: SGDLS, YYNGEE. This CDR3 has 15 residues. The V gene end was trimmed by 2 bases and the J gene end by 5 bases; junction bases not matched to a gene: 8. The CDR3 here is CASSVSGTGMDEQYF. For the CDR3, the DNA is TGTGCCAGCAGCGTCTCCGGGACAGGGATGGACGAGCAGTACTTC.

The V call is TRBV12-5, the J call TRBJ2-2; unclear D gene. The CDR3 extends over 13 amino acids. Deletions cut 5 bases from V and 2 bases from J, with 6 bases between. Looked up from germline, CDR1 is LGHNT and CDR2 is FRNRAP. The CDR3, as DNA: TGTGCTAGTGGTCCCGACAACACCGGGGAGCTGTTTTTT. Its protein is CASGPDNTGELFF.

Only one count was recorded for this clone. V is TRBV2 and J is TRBJ2-3; D gene unclear. V lost 8 bases, J lost 5 bases, and 8 bases lay in between. The germline CDR1 and CDR2 sequences are SNHLY and FYNNEI. The CDR3 is 11 residues long. CDR3 region: CASSGRDTQYF. The CDR3 DNA reads TGTGCCAGCTCAGGTAGAGATACGCAGTATTTT. The whole variable domain, remainder taken from reference TRBV2 and TRBJ2-3, is EPEVTQTPSHQVTQMGQEVILRCVPISNHLYFYWYRQILGQKVEFLVSFYNNEISEKSEIFDDQFSVERPDGSNFTLKIRSTKLEDSAMYFCASSGRDTQYFGPGTRLTVL.

This chain connects TRBV6-2 or TRBV6-3 to TRBJ2-1, with 9 bases matching TRBD2. The CDR3 spans 15 residues. J lost 5 bases, V lost 6 bases, and 8 bases had no gene match. The germline V gene has CDR1 MNHEY and CDR2 SVGEGT. Written as DNA, the CDR3 is TGTGCCAGCAGCCCTCTAGCGGGGCCCCACAATGAGCAGTTCTTC. This codes for CASSPLAGPHNEQFF.

The V and J genes are TRBV4-1 and TRBJ2-5; no clear D gene. The germline gives CDR1 MGHRA, CDR2 YSYEKL. The CDR3 totals 15 residues. Trimming took 4 bases from V and 5 from J, leaving 17 bases between them. The CDR3 nucleotides read TGCGCCAGCAGCCTCCAGACAAGGGCTGGGGAGACCCAGTACTTC. Translated, it gives CASSLQTRAGETQYF.

This chain links TRBV6-5 with TRBJ1-5; unclear D gene. This CDR3 spans 13 amino acids. Germline V gene data show CDR1 as MNHEY and CDR2 as SVGAGI. The V and J ends lost 8 bases and 4 bases respectively, with 12 bases between them. This CDR3 is CASASRQNQPQHF. CDR3 nucleotides: TGTGCCAGCGCTTCCAGGCAAAATCAGCCCCAGCATTTT.

The genes are TRBV5-4 and TRBJ2-5; D may be TRBD1 (6 bases). Between the trimmed V and J ends, which lost 4 bases and 4 bases, there was a span of 8 bases. Germline V gives CDR1 SGHNT, CDR2 YYREEE (reference sequence). The CDR3 sequence is 12 residues long. CDR3 DNA: TGTGCCAGCAGCGAACAGGGAGAGACCCAGTACTTC. As protein: CASSEQGETQYF. Full variable domain (remainder filled in from reference TRBV5-4 and TRBJ2-5): ETGVTQSPTHLIKTRGQQVTLRCSSQSGHNTVSWYQQALGQGPQFIFQYYREEENGRGNFPPRFSGLQFPNYSSELNVNALELDDSALYLCASSEQGETQYFGPGTRLLVL.

The CDR3 region has the DNA TGTGCCAGTAGTATCCTCGGGGCGAACAACTATGGCTACACCTTC. Its protein product is CASSILGANNYGYTF. V is TRBV19 and J is TRBJ1-2, with TRBD1 as a possible D gene (5 bases). This CDR3 is built from 15 residues. Germline assignment: CDR1 LNHDA and CDR2 SQIVND (reference sequence). Trimming removed 3 bases at V and 2 bases at J, with 13 bases between. The variable domain in full, completed from reference TRBV19 and TRBJ1-2, reads DGGITQSPKYLFRKEGQNVTLSCEQNLNHDAMYWYRQDPGQGLRLIYYSQIVNDFQKGDIAEGYSVSREKKESFPLTVTSAQKNPTAFYLCASSILGANNYGYTFGSGTRLTVV.

The chain combines TRBV18 with TRBJ1-1, with TRBD1 matching over 7 bases. The germline CDR1 and CDR2 sequences are KGHSH and LQKENI. With V trimmed by 5 bases and J by 1 base, 10 bases remained unmatched. The CDR3 sequence is 16 residues long. The CDR3 loop reads CASSMASAGGNTEAFF. CDR3 sequence (DNA): TGTGCCAGCTCAATGGCTTCGGCAGGGGGGAACACTGAAGCTTTCTTT.

The rearrangement links TRBV3-1 (or the pseudogene TRBV3-2) to TRBJ2-1; 7 bases map to TRBD1. Germline V CDR1 and CDR2: LGHDT, YNNKEL (reference sequence). V trimming: 4 bases; J trimming: 7 bases; junction bases outside the gene matches: 1. This CDR3 spans 12 amino acids. CDR3 sequence: CASSLQGNEQFF. In DNA form, the CDR3 reads TGTGCCAGCAGCCTACAGGGGAATGAGCAGTTCTTC.

V is TRBV7-9 and J is TRBJ2-1, with D maybe TRBD1 (5 bases). V was cut by 6 bases and J by 4 bases, with 16 bases left in between. Germline assignment: CDR1 SEHNR and CDR2 FQNEAQ (reference sequence). This CDR3 region has 15 residues. CDR3 bases: TGTGCCAGCAGTCTTATTCAGGGCCCTTACAATGAGCAGTTCTTC. The encoded protein is CASSLIQGPYNEQFF.

This clone was seen once. The rearrangement uses TRBV19 and TRBJ1-1; TRBD1 matches 9 bases. The germline V gene has CDR1 LNHDA and CDR2 SQIVND (reference sequence). V lost 3 bases, J lost 4 bases, and 12 bases stayed unmatched. The CDR3 runs 17 residues. The DNA of the CDR3 is TGTGCCAGTAGTATTACTTTCGACAGGGGGAGAGGCACTGAAGCTTTCTTT. It yields the protein CASSITFDRGRGTEAFF.

The gene calls are TRBV5-5 and TRBJ2-2, with 7 bases identical to TRBD2. The germline V gene encodes CDR1 SGHKS and CDR2 YYEKEE (reference sequence). This CDR3 has 16 amino acids. Losses at the gene ends were 3 bases for V and 1 base for J; bases not matched to a gene: 6. The CDR3 spells CASSWDRGVNTGELFF. CDR3 in DNA: TGTGCCAGCAGCTGGGATCGGGGGGTGAACACCGGGGAGCTGTTTTTT.

The rearrangement links TRBV15 to TRBJ2-2; D not certain. This CDR3 has 12 residues. Germline lookup yields CDR1 LNHNV and CDR2 YYDKDF (reference sequence). The V and J ends lost 3 bases and 7 bases respectively, with 6 bases between them. CDR3 amino acids: CATSSSFGELFF. Here the CDR3 DNA reads TGTGCCACCAGCAGCTCATTCGGGGAGCTGTTTTTT.

The chain uses TRBV6-5 and TRBJ2-1; 10 bases are shared with TRBD2. CDR1 is MNHEY and CDR2 is SVGAGI in the germline V gene. Trimming took 6 bases from V and 4 from J; bases not matched to a gene: 6. CDR3 length: 15 residues. This chain's CDR3 is CASRQTSGIYNEQFF. DNA of the CDR3: TGTGCCAGCAGACAAACTAGCGGGATTTACAATGAGCAGTTCTTC.

The chain employs TRBV5-1 and TRBJ2-3, with D perhaps matching TRBD1 or TRBD2 (7 bases each). This CDR3 contains 15 residues. Germline CDR1 reads SGHRS; CDR2 reads YFSETQ. V shed 5 bases and J shed 3 bases, with 16 bases lying between them. In DNA form, the CDR3 reads TGCGCCAGCAGTCGGCAGGGGGGGATAACAGATACGCAGTATTTT. It codes for CASSRQGGITDTQYF.

V is TRBV5-1 and J is TRBJ2-5; D is perhaps TRBD1 (5 bases). V lost 1 base, J lost 2 bases, and 6 bases lay in between. The CDR3 has 13 residues. Germline V gene lookup returns CDR1 SGHRS and CDR2 YFSETQ. The CDR3 DNA reads as TGCGCCAGCAGCTTGCGACAGCAAGAGACCCAGTACTTC. This sequence encodes CASSLRQQETQYF.

CDR3 loop: CAWKKGSYNSPLHF. The CDR3 DNA reads as TGTGCCTGGAAAAAGGGGTCCTATAATTCACCCCTCCACTTT. The gene calls are TRBV30 and TRBJ1-6; tentatively, D is TRBD1 (5 bases). V was clipped by 4 bases and J by 1 base, with 8 bases between them. The CDR3 has 14 amino acids. The germline V gene has CDR1 GTSNPN and CDR2 SVGIG (reference sequence).

The CDR3 spells CASSFGRLLSYGYTF. In nucleotides, the CDR3 is TGTGCCAGCAGCTTTGGTAGGCTACTGAGCTATGGCTACACCTTC. The chain carries TRBV7-9 and TRBJ1-2, with no clear D. V lost 3 bases and J lost 4, with 15 bases in between. The germline gives CDR1 SEHNR, CDR2 FQNEAQ (reference sequence). The CDR3 spans 15 residues.

The CDR3 nucleotides are TGTGCCAGCAGCTTAGGAAGGGCCACCGGGGAGCTGTTTTTT. Residues: CASSLGRATGELFF. This sequence joins TRBV7-9 and TRBJ2-2, with unresolved D. V was cut by 1 base and J by 4 bases, with 7 bases left in between. The CDR3 is made up of 14 amino acids. Germline V gene sequence: CDR1 SEHNR, CDR2 FQNEAQ (reference sequence).